This TCR beta chain appears in the sequencing data of a study of blood T cell repertoires in COVID-19. Study as a whole: Sample material is recorded as cDNA or gDNA derived from T cells, B-cell-depleted T cells, or PBMCs.

Original data processing: Counts of nucleated cells, estimated from reference gene primer amplification, were obtained. TCRdb keeps only in-frame clones here, not all; method: immunoSEQ multiplex PCR. V, J and clone size reflect that table, while D and trimming were determined from the DNA. This table holds around 470,000 clones, 89% found once. V lost 3 bases, J lost 8 bases, and 16 bases lay in between. The CDR3 sequence is 15 residues long. Germline values: CDR1 LNHDA, CDR2 SQIVND (reference sequence). A Seattle source enrolled patients during active infection and followed them longitudinally. The rearrangement links TRBV19 to TRBJ1-4; D is ambiguous. The sequenced sample consisted of peripheral blood. The TCR comes from a man aged 18 to 29 with COVID-19, enrolled during active disease. CDR3 protein: CASSISLGVQEKLFF. The CDR3 nucleotides read TGTGCCAGTAGTATCTCTCTCGGGGTCCAGGAAAAACTGTTTTTT.